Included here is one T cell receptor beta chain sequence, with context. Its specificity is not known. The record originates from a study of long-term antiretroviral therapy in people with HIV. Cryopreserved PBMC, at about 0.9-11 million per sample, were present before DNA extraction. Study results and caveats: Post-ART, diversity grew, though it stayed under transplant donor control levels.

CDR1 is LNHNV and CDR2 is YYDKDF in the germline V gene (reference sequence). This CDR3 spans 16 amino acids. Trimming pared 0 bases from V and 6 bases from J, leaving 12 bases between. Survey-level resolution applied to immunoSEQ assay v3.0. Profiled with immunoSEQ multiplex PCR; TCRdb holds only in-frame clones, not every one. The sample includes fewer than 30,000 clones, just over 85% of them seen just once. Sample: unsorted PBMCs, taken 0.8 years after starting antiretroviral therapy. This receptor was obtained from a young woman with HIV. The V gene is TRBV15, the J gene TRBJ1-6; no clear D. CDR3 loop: CATSRDWPGSNSPLHF. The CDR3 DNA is TGTGCCACCAGCAGAGATTGGCCCGGGAGTAATTCACCCCTCCACTTT.